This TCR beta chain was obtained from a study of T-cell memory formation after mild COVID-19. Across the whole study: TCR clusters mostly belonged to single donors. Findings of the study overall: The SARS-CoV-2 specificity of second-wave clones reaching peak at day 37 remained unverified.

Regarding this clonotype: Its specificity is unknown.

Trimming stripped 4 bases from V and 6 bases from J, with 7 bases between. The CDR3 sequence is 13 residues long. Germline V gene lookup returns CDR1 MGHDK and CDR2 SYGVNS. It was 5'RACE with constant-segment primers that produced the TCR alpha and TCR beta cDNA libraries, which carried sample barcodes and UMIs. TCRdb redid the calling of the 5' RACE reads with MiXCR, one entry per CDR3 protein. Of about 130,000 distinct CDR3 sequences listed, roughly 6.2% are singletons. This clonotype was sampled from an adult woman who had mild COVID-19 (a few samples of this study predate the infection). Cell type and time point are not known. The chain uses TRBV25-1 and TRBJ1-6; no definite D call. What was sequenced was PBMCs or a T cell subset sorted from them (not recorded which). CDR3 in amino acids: CASSVSTNSPLHF. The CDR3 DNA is TGTGCCAGCAGTGTCAGCACTAATTCACCCCTCCACTTT.